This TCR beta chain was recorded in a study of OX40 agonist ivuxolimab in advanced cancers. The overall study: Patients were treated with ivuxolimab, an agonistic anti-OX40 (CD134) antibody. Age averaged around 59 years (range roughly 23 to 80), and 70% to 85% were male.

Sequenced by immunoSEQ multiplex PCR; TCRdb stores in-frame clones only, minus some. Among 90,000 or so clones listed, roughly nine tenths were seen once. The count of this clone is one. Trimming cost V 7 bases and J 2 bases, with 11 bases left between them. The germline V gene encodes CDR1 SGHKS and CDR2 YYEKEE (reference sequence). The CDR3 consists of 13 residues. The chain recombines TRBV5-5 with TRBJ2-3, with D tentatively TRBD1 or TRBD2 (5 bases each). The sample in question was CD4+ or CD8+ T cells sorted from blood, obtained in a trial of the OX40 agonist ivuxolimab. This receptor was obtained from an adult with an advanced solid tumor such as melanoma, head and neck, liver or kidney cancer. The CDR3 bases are TGTGCCAGCGGCCGGGGCTACACAGATACGCAGTATTTT. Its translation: CASGRGYTDTQYF.